This TCR beta chain derives from a study of blood T cells in healthy people across ages. Findings and limits, study-wide: Significant beta diversity loss was already apparent by age about 39, declining roughly linearly. Bulk PBMC profiling left naive and antigen-experienced comparisons inconclusive.

Together with a sample-barcoded 5' primer, a J-beta primer mix was included in a second PCR lasting about 6 to 11 cycles. In TCRdb, the 5' RACE reads were re-called with MiXCR into one record per CDR3 protein. The sample consists of approximately 290,000 distinct CDR3 sequences, 27% of them appearing once. The CDR3 sequence is 12 residues long. Note on this clonotype: Its antigen is unidentified.

Aged roughly 6 to 90, donors were systemically healthy Caucasians from Russia. Collection of around 9.3 milliliters of peripheral blood was performed for each donor. Source material: blood. The V and J genes are TRBV12-3 or TRBV12-4 and TRBJ2-7; D uncertain. Judging by the DNA end, TRBJ2-1 fits better; the J call may be wrong. The clonotype originates from a woman between 70 and 85 years old in good health. CDR3 sequence reads: CASTKVGTEQFF. DNA of the CDR3: TGTGCCAGCACCAAGGTCGGCACTGAGCAGTTCTTC.